A selection of T cell receptor beta chains follows, all from one sample in a study of cytomegalovirus exposure and HLA in healthy donors. Here immunoSEQ multiplex PCR was the method, and the copy in TCRdb shows in-frame clones only, minus some. Here the sample table reports 200,000 to 250,000 clones. Specimen: PBMCs. All receptors derive from a woman in her 30s in good health and CMV-seropositive. The CDR3 runs from the conserved cysteine through the conserved F or W. Each record gives: CDR3 length, V gene, J gene, D gene, CDR3 DNA, CDR3 protein. D genes are given only for firm matches.

18	TRBV10-1	TRBJ2-1	TRBD2	TGCGCCAGCAGTGAGTTGAGCGGGGGGCCCATGTGCCTCGATGAGCAGTTCTTC	CASSELSGGPMCLDEQFF
19	TRBV28	TRBJ2-7	-	TGTGCCAGCAGTTTAGGGGGCGGTGACATGTTTAGGTGGGCCTACGAGCAGTACTTC	CASSLGGGDMFRWAYEQYF
16	TRBV9	TRBJ1-1	-	TGTGCCAGCAGCACCCATCCTGGGGGGGGGTACACTGAAGCTTTCTTT	CASSTHPGGGYTEAFF
13	TRBV5-8	TRBJ1-2	-	TGTGCCAGCACGAAACAGTGGGGAGATGGCTACACCTTC	CASTKQWGDGYTF
15	TRBV6-5	TRBJ1-1	TRBD1	TGTGCCAGCAGTTACAAAACAGGGGAGAGGACTGAAGCTTTCTTT	CASSYKTGERTEAFF
14	TRBV19	TRBJ1-5	TRBD1	TGTGCCAGTAGTTCGACAGGGGAATTTCAGCCCCAGCATTTT	CASSSTGEFQPQHF
15	TRBV5-1	TRBJ2-7	TRBD1	TGCGCCAGCAGCTTGGCCGGGACAGGGGGATACGAGCAGTACTTC	CASSLAGTGGYEQYF
14	TRBV5-4	TRBJ2-7	TRBD1	TGTGCCAGCAGCTTTAGACAGGGGTCCTACGAGCAGTACTTC	CASSFRQGSYEQYF
15	TRBV5-6	TRBJ1-2	-	TGTGCCAGCAGCTTGATTATACGCTCGGACTATGGCTACACCTTC	CASSLIIRSDYGYTF
15	TRBV2	TRBJ1-1	-	TGTGCCAGCACCCTCTCCGCGGGGGGCCGCACTGAAGCTTTCTTT	CASTLSAGGRTEAFF
14	TRBV12-5	TRBJ1-1	-	TGTGCTAGTGGTTTGGACGGAGGATTCACTGAAGCTTTCTTT	CASGLDGGFTEAFF
13	TRBV5-1	TRBJ1-2	-	TGCGCCAGCAGCCCACAGGGATTCGATGGCTACACCTTC	CASSPQGFDGYTF
15	TRBV30	TRBJ1-3	-	TGTGCCTGGAGCCGGCGGTCCCCCTCTGGAAACACCATATATTTT	CAWSRRSPSGNTIYF
13	TRBV2	TRBJ1-1	-	TGTGCCAGCAGCGAAACCCGGACGGGATTCTACTTCTTT	CASSETRTGFYFF
15	TRBV5-1	TRBJ2-5	TRBD2	TGCGCCAGCAGCCCCGGACTAGCGGGAGGAGAGACCCAGTACTTC	CASSPGLAGGETQYF
13	TRBV29-1	TRBJ2-7	-	TGCAGCGTTGAGACTCCCAGCGCCTACGAGCAGTACTTC	CSVETPSAYEQYF
13	TRBV5-1	TRBJ2-7	-	TGCGCCAGCAGCTTGGCCCTAGGATTCGAGCAGTACTTC	CASSLALGFEQYF
13	TRBV30	TRBJ1-5	-	TGTGCCTGGAGTCCCGGGACAAGTCAGCCCCAGCATTTT	CAWSPGTSQPQHF
15	TRBV5-4	TRBJ2-5	TRBD2	TGTGCCAGCAGCCTGGGACTAGCGGGAGTAGAGACCCAGTACTTC	CASSLGLAGVETQYF
18	TRBV9	TRBJ1-1	TRBD1	TGTGCCAGCAGCGTAGATGGGCAGGGGGCAGGGATGAACACTGAAGCTTTCTTT	CASSVDGQGAGMNTEAFF
15	TRBV10-1	TRBJ2-7	TRBD2	TGCGCCAGCAGTGTAGGCCGCGGGGGCTCCTACGAGCAGTACTTC	CASSVGRGGSYEQYF
15	TRBV6-1	TRBJ1-5	TRBD1	TGTGCCAGTAGGGGGGCAGGGGGGAGCAATCAGCCCCAGCATTTT	CASRGAGGSNQPQHF
16	TRBV4-2	TRBJ2-7	-	TGTGCCAGCAGCCAAGATGGTCGGAAGGACTCTACGAAGCAGTACTTC	CASSQDGRKDSTKQYF
15	TRBV13	TRBJ2-2	TRBD1	TGTGCCAGCAGCTCTTGGGACAGGGGGCTCGGGGAGCTGTTTTTT	CASSSWDRGLGELFF
15	TRBV19	TRBJ1-1	TRBD1	TGTGCCAGTAGAAAATCCGGGACAGTGGACACTGAAGCTTTCTTT	CASRKSGTVDTEAFF
17	TRBV19	TRBJ1-5	-	TGTGCCACCGGTGGGCAGGGACTCATTGGGAGCAATCAGCCCCAGCATTTT	CATGGQGLIGSNQPQHF
12	TRBV2	TRBJ2-6	-	TGTGCCAGCAGGGGGACTGGGAGCGTCCTGACTTTC	CASRGTGSVLTF
12	TRBV4-1	TRBJ1-4	-	TGCGCCAGCTCTCCAACTAATGAAAAACTGTTTTTT	CASSPTNEKLFF
14	TRBV10-3	TRBJ2-1	TRBD2	TGTGCCATCAGTGAAGGGACTAGCGGCGTGGAGCAGTTCTTC	CAISEGTSGVEQFF
16	TRBV9	TRBJ1-4	TRBD1	TGTGCCAGCAGCCCCTATCATACAGGGGAAAATGAAAAACTGTTTTTT	CASSPYHTGENEKLFF
17	TRBV5-1	TRBJ2-1	-	TGCGCCAGCAGCCAAGGGATTGGGCTGGGGGGCTACAATGAGCAGTTCTTC	CASSQGIGLGGYNEQFF
16	TRBV6-6	TRBJ2-7	TRBD2	TGTGCCAGCAGTACCCCCGGGACTAGCGGGAGTCCCGAGCAGTACTTC	CASSTPGTSGSPEQYF
12	TRBV4-2	TRBJ1-2	TRBD1	TGTGCCAGCGGGACAGGTCTCTATGGCTACACCTTC	CASGTGLYGYTF
16	TRBV10-1	TRBJ2-2	TRBD2	TGCGCCAGCAGTGAAGGAAGCGGGACGAACACCGGGGAGCTGTTTTTT	CASSEGSGTNTGELFF
15	TRBV19	TRBJ2-1	-	TGTGCCAGTGCGAGTCGACAGCTCAATTACAATGAGCAGTTCTTC	CASASRQLNYNEQFF
13	TRBV7-2	TRBJ2-1	-	TGTGCCAGCAGCTTAGACACATACAATGAGCAGTTCTTC	CASSLDTYNEQFF
16	TRBV28	TRBJ2-7	TRBD2	TGTGCCAGCAGTCCCTACTTACTAGCGGCCTCCTACGAGCAGTACTTC	CASSPYLLAASYEQYF
15	TRBV7-6	TRBJ1-1	TRBD1	TGTGCCAGCAGCGCCCGCACAGGGGTCGGCACTGAAGCTTTCTTT	CASSARTGVGTEAFF
13	TRBV18	TRBJ2-7	TRBD1	TGTGCCAGCTCACCCCCCACAGGGGGAGAGCAGTACTTC	CASSPPTGGEQYF
14	TRBV5-4	TRBJ2-7	-	TGTGCCAGCAGTTCTGTCTCACCAGGGGACGAGCAGTACTTC	CASSSVSPGDEQYF
12	TRBV28	TRBJ1-2	-	TGTGCCAGCAGTAGCGGGAACTATGGCTACACCTTC	CASSSGNYGYTF
14	TRBV4-1	TRBJ2-1	-	TGCGCCAGCAGCCAAGGTGCGGGTTACAATGAGCAGTTCTTC	CASSQGAGYNEQFF
16	TRBV10-3	TRBJ1-2	-	TGTGCCATCAGTGAGTCCAGGGGCGGTCCTCCTTATGGCTACACCTTC	CAISESRGGPPYGYTF
14	TRBV7-9	TRBJ2-7	-	TGTGCCAGCAGCTGGGGCTTTCTAGGCTACGAGCAGTACTTC	CASSWGFLGYEQYF
13	TRBV5-8	TRBJ1-2	-	TGTGCCAGCAGCCGGACGGGACTCTATGGCTACACCTTC	CASSRTGLYGYTF
15	TRBV6-1	TRBJ2-5	-	TGTGCCAGCAGTTTCTACAGGGTACTGGCAGAGACCCAGTACTTC	CASSFYRVLAETQYF
14	TRBV28	TRBJ2-7	-	TGTGCCAGCAGTTTATCCCCGCAGGGGCGCGAGCAGTACTTC	CASSLSPQGREQYF
14	TRBV5-1	TRBJ1-4	-	TGCGCCAGCAGCTTGGTCCCGGAGGGTGAAAAACTGTTTTTT	CASSLVPEGEKLFF
13	TRBV7-9	TRBJ1-1	-	TGTGCCAGCAGTTTTACGGGGGAAGGTGGAGCTTTCTTT	CASSFTGEGGAFF
16	TRBV6-5	TRBJ1-5	TRBD1	TGTGCCAGCAGTTACTCGGGGACAGGGTTCAATCAGCCCCAGCATTTT	CASSYSGTGFNQPQHF
13	TRBV18	TRBJ2-3	-	TGTGTCAGCTCACCACCTTCGGGGGATACGCAGTATTTT	CVSSPPSGDTQYF
15	TRBV27	TRBJ2-1	TRBD2	TGTGCCAGCAGTTTGCTAGCGGGAGAGCTCTATGAGCAGTTCTTC	CASSLLAGELYEQFF